The rows below give T cell receptor beta chains drawn from one sample of a study of blood T cell repertoires in COVID-19. Only in-frame clones appear in the TCRdb table, and some are missing; sequencing was by immunoSEQ multiplex PCR. The sample has 95,000 to 150,000 clones, over 75% seen once; the top ten hold roughly 12%. The specimen sequenced was peripheral blood. Receptors originate from a man in his 60s with acute or convalescent COVID-19. Each CDR3 is given with its conserved first and last residue. A D gene is named only where the DNA matches it firmly. Clone size is shown for a subset of rows, as once, few, many or a class of expanded clone.

>TRBJ2-1|TRBD2|TRBV6-1|once
TGTGCCAGCAGTGGTACGGGGCTAGCGGGGGTAAATGAGCAGTTCTTC
CASSGTGLAGVNEQFF
>TRBJ2-3|NA|TRBV5-1|once
TGCGCCAGCAGCTCAACCTACACAGATACGCAGTATTTT
CASSSTYTDTQYF
>TRBJ2-5|TRBD1|TRBV27|NA
TGTGCCAGCCCCCAGGGGGCCTTAGAGACCCAGTACTTC
CASPQGALETQYF
>TRBJ2-7|TRBD1|TRBV5-5|NA
TGTGCCAGCAGCCCTTTGGGTACAGGGGCGACCTACGAGCAGTACTTC
CASSPLGTGATYEQYF
>TRBJ1-1|NA|TRBV5-1|NA
TGCGCCAGCAGCTTTACTTCGAACACTGAAGCTTTCTTT
CASSFTSNTEAFF
>TRBJ2-1|NA|TRBV4-1|NA
TGCGCCAGCAGCCAAGATTTGCGGGTTTATGATGAGCAGTTCTTC
CASSQDLRVYDEQFF
>TRBJ2-1|NA|TRBV5-1|few
TGCGCCAGCAGCTTGAGGGGCGGAAGCTCCTACAATGAGCAGTTCTTC
CASSLRGGSSYNEQFF
>TRBJ1-1|NA|TRBV18|NA
TGTGCCAGCTCACCGCCGGCGGGGTTCACTGAAGCTTTCTTT
CASSPPAGFTEAFF
>TRBJ2-5|TRBD2|TRBV3-1/TRBV3-2|NA
TGTGCCAGCAGCCAACATCGGGAGGGGGAGACCCAGTACTTC
CASSQHREGETQYF
>TRBJ1-1|NA|TRBV5-5|NA
TGTGCCAGCAGCTTGGATGCAGGGAACACTGAAGCTTTCTTT
CASSLDAGNTEAFF
>TRBJ2-1|NA|TRBV11-2|NA
TGTGCCAGCAGCTCAAGCAGGGGATACTACAATGAGCAGTTCTTC
CASSSSRGYYNEQFF
>TRBJ1-5|NA|TRBV6-1|NA
TGTGCCAGCAGTGAACGCCCCGGGTATAGCAATCAGCCCCAGCATTTT
CASSERPGYSNQPQHF
>TRBJ2-7|NA|TRBV19|NA
TGTGCCAGTAGTATGGCCCGGGGCTACGAGCAGTACTTC
CASSMARGYEQYF
>TRBJ1-1|NA|TRBV3-1/TRBV3-2|NA
TGTGCCAGCAGCCAAGCCGGGGGGGACACTGAAGCTTTCTTT
CASSQAGGDTEAFF
>TRBJ1-1|TRBD1|TRBV27|once
TGTGCCAGCAGGGTATATGCAAGGACAGGGGGAGGCACTGAAGCTTTCTTT
CASRVYARTGGGTEAFF
>TRBJ1-2|TRBD1|TRBV2|NA
TGTGCCAGCAGCGACATATTTCCGGGACAGGGCGAGGGCTACACCTTC
CASSDIFPGQGEGYTF
>TRBJ1-1|TRBD1|TRBV10-2|few
TGCGCCAGCAGTGTGGGACAGTCCCTCGGGGGCACTGAAGCTTTCTTT
CASSVGQSLGGTEAFF
>TRBJ1-3|NA|TRBV6-5|NA
TGTGCCAGCAAACCGACAGGCTCTGGAAACACCATATATTTT
CASKPTGSGNTIYF
>TRBJ2-5|NA|TRBV7-6|NA
TGTGCCAGCAGCTTAATCGGTCGGAACGGAAGGAGACAGACCCAGTACTTC
CASSLIGRNGRRQTQYF
>TRBJ1-2|NA|TRBV7-8|NA
TGTGCCAGCAGCCCTTATGGGGGAGGGGCAAATGGCTACACCTTC
CASSPYGGGANGYTF
>TRBJ2-5|NA|TRBV27|NA
TGTGCCAGCAGTTTATCGGGGGAGGGGGGTCTGGAGACCCAGTACTTC
CASSLSGEGGLETQYF
>TRBJ1-1|NA|TRBV3-1/TRBV3-2|NA
TGTGCCAGCAGCCATAGCGGGGCTCGGGGGACTGAAGCTTTCTTT
CASSHSGARGTEAFF
>TRBJ2-7|TRBD1|TRBV28|NA
TGTGCCAGCAGACGACAGGGGCTGGGCGGCGAGCAGTACTTC
CASRRQGLGGEQYF
>TRBJ2-1|TRBD2|TRBV6-5|few
TGTGCCAGCAGTATAGCGGGAGCGGGGTACAATGAGCAGTTCTTC
CASSIAGAGYNEQFF
>TRBJ1-1|TRBD1|TRBV12-3/TRBV12-4|NA
TGTGCCAGCAGTTTACGGCAGGGGGGAGCTTTCTTT
CASSLRQGGAFF
>TRBJ1-2|NA|TRBV3-1/TRBV3-2|once
TGTGCCAGCAGTCAGGGGCTCCTTAACTATGGCTACACCTTC
CASSQGLLNYGYTF
>TRBJ1-1|NA|TRBV27|NA
TGTGCCAGCAGTTTGGGGCAGGGGTACACTGAAGCTTTCTTT
CASSLGQGYTEAFF
>TRBJ1-5|NA|TRBV7-3|NA
TGTGCCAGCAGCTCCGGGACAAGGGCTAACCGTAGCAATCAGCCCCAGCATTTT
CASSSGTRANRSNQPQHF
>TRBJ1-2|TRBD1|TRBV24-1|NA
TGTGCCACCAGTGACGACAGGGCAGGGGGCTACACCTTC
CATSDDRAGGYTF
>TRBJ2-1|NA|TRBV4-2|NA
TGTGCCAGCAGCCAAGATGCTAGCGCAAAAAATGAGCAGTTCTTC
CASSQDASAKNEQFF
>TRBJ1-1|NA|TRBV25-1|NA
TGTGCCAGCAGAAATGGGGGGGCTTCGGGTACTGAAGCTTTCTTT
CASRNGGASGTEAFF
>TRBJ1-1|NA|TRBV7-3|NA
TGTGCCAGCAGCCCTCAGCCGGGGGTCAGCACTGAAGCTTTCTTT
CASSPQPGVSTEAFF
>TRBJ1-4|NA|TRBV5-1|NA
TGCGCCAGCAGCTTGGGAGGCAGTTCCGGGGGGAATGAAAAACTGTTTTTT
CASSLGGSSGGNEKLFF
>TRBJ2-5|NA|TRBV21-1|NA
TGTGCCAGCAGCAAAGCACGGGACAGGGTAGGTGAGACCCAGTACTTC
CASSKARDRVGETQYF
>TRBJ1-6|NA|TRBV30|few
TGTGCCTTGGAGCTGGCAGGGACTCAATCCCTCCACTTT
CALELAGTQSLHF
>TRBJ2-3|TRBD2|TRBV5-4|once
TGTGCCAGCACCTCAGGGAGTAGCGGGAGAACAGATACGCAGTATTTT
CASTSGSSGRTDTQYF
>TRBJ2-7|NA|TRBV25-1|once
TGTGCCAGCAGCGGACACCCCGGCGGCTACGAGCAGTACTTC
CASSGHPGGYEQYF
>TRBJ2-1|TRBD2|TRBV5-4|NA
TGTGCCAGCAGGGGGACTAGCGGGTACAATGAGCAGTTCTTC
CASRGTSGYNEQFF
>TRBJ2-7|NA|TRBV9|once
TGTGCCAGCAGCGTTACCGGGGGACCTTACGAGCAGTACTTC
CASSVTGGPYEQYF
>TRBJ2-1|NA|TRBV28|NA
TGTGCCAGCAGTTTTAGCTCCTACAATGAGCAGTTCTTC
CASSFSSYNEQFF
>TRBJ1-6|NA|TRBV21-1|NA
TGTGCCAGCAGCAAAGCGATAAAACCGACAGGGGGTCACTCCTATAATTCACCCCTCCACTTT
CASSKAIKPTGGHSYNSPLHF